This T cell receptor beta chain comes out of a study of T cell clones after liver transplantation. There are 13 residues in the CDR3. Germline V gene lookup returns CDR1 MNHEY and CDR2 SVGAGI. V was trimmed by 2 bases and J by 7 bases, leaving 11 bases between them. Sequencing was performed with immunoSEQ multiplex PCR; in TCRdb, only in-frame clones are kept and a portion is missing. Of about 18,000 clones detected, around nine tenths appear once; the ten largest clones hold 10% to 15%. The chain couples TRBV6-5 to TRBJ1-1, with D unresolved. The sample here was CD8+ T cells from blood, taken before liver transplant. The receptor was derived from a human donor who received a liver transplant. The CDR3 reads CASSYGQNLEAFF. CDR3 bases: TGTGCCAGCAGTTACGGGCAGAATCTTGAAGCTTTCTTT.